This paragraph reports one TCR beta chain. The source of the sample is a study of blood T cell repertoires in COVID-19. Across the whole study: The study drew acute and convalescent COVID-19 samples from the United States, Italy and Spain. Sources were T cells, B-cell-depleted T cells, or PBMCs; the material itself was cDNA or gDNA.

Germline-derived CDR1 and CDR2 are SGHTA and FQGNSA. Between the trimmed V and J ends, which lost 1 base and 6 bases, there was a span of 13 bases. There are 15 residues in the CDR3. Authors' processing steps: Nucleated cell number was recorded as an estimate derived from reference gene primer amplification. Data came from immunoSEQ multiplex PCR; TCRdb stores just in-frame clones and leaves some out. The V and J calls and clone size are taken from that table; D and trimming were inferred from the DNA. Of some 200,000 clones in the sample, about 86% were seen once. This rearrangement joins TRBV7-2 to TRBJ2-1; possible D gene TRBD2, 5 bases. This receptor was obtained from a woman in her fifties or sixties with acute or convalescent COVID-19. The sequencing input was peripheral blood. CDR3 in amino acids: CASSLEAELLNEQFF. The CDR3 DNA is TGTGCCAGCAGCTTAGAAGCGGAGCTTCTCAATGAGCAGTTCTTC.